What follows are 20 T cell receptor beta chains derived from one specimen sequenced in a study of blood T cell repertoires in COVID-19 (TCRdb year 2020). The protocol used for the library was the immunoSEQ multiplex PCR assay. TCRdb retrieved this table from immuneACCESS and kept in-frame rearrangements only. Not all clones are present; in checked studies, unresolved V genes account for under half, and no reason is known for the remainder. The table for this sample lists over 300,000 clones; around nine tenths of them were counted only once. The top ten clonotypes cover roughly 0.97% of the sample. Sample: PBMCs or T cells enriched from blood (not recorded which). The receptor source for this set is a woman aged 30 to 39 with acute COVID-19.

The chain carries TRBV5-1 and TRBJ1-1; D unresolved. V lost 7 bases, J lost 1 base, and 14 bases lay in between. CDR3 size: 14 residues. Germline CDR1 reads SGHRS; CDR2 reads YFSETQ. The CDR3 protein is CASSPLERNTEAFF. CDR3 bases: TGCGCCAGCTCCCCACTCGAGCGGAACACTGAAGCTTTCTTT. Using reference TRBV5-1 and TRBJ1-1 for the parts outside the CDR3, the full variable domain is KAGVTQTPRYLIKTRGQQVTLSCSPISGHRSVSWYQQTPGQGLQFLFEYFSETQRNKGNFPGRFSGRQFSNSRSEMNVSTLELGDSALYLCASSPLERNTEAFFGQGTRLTVV.

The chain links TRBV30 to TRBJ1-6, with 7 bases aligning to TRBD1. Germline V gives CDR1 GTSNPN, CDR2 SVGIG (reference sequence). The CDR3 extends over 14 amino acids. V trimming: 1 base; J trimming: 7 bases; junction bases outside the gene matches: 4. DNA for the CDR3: TGTGCCTGGAGTGGGGGGGACAGCAATTCACCCCTCCACTTT. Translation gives CAWSGGDSNSPLHF.

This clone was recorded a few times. DNA of the CDR3: TGTGCCAGCAGTTACAGTTCGACAGGTTTAGAGCAGTTCTTC. It codes for CASSYSSTGLEQFF. V is TRBV6-5 and J is TRBJ2-1; possible D gene TRBD1, 6 bases. V lost 2 bases and J 10 bases, leaving 15 bases between the germline ends. The CDR3 sequence is 14 residues long. CDR1 is MNHEY, CDR2 SVGAGI, per germline.

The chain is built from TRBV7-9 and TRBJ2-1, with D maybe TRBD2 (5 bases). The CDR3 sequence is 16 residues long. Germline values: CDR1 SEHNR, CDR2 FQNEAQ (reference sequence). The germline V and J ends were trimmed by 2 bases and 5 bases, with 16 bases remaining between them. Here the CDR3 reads CASSLKPRENHNEQFF. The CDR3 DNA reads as TGTGCCAGCAGCTTAAAGCCCCGGGAAAATCACAATGAGCAGTTCTTC.

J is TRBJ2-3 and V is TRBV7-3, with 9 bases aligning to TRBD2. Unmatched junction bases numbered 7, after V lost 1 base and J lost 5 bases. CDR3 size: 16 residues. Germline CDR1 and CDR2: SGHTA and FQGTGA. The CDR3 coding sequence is TGTGCCAGCAGCTTAAGGCCCCTAGCGGGGCAAGATACGCAGTATTTT. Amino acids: CASSLRPLAGQDTQYF.

The DNA for the CDR3 is TGTGCCAGCAGCCAAGTAGGGGGCGACTATGGCTACACCTTC. Translated: CASSQVGGDYGYTF. The V and J genes are TRBV4-2 and TRBJ1-2; 7 bases map to TRBD1. V lost 1 base to trimming and J lost 3 bases; unmatched junction nucleotides: 2. Germline values: CDR1 LGHNA, CDR2 YNFKEQ. The CDR3 loop spans 14 amino acids.

In DNA form, the CDR3 reads TGCAGCGTTTTAGCAACTAATGAAAAACTGTTTTTT. It codes for CSVLATNEKLFF. The chain links TRBV29-1 to TRBJ1-4; D gene uncertain. V was shortened by 5 bases and J by 0 bases, with 4 bases between the two germline ends. The germline V gene has CDR1 SQVTM and CDR2 ANQGSEA. The CDR3 loop spans 12 amino acids.

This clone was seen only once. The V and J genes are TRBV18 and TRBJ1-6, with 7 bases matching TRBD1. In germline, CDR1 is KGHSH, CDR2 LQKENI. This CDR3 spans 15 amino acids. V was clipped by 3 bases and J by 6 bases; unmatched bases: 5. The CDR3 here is CASSPNRGGNSPLHF. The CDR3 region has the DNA TGTGCCAGCTCACCCAACAGGGGAGGTAATTCACCCCTCCACTTT.

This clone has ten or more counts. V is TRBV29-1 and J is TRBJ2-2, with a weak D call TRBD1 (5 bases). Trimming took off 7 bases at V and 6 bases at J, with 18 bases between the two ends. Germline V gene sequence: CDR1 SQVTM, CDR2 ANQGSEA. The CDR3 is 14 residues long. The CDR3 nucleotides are TGCAGCGCCAGCCAGGGTTTGGAGCCCGGGGAGCTGTTTTTT. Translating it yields CSASQGLEPGELFF.

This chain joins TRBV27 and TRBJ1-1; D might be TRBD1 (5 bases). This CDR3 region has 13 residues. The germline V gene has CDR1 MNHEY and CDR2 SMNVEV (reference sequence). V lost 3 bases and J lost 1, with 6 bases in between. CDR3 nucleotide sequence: TGTGCCAGCAGTTTTGGGGCGAACACTGAAGCTTTCTTT. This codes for CASSFGANTEAFF.

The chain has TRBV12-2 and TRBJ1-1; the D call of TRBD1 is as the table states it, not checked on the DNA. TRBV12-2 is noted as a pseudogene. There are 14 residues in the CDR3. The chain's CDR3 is CASRLAKRTGGAFF. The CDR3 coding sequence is TGTGCAAGTCGCTTAGCCAAACGCACAGGGGGAGCTTTCTTT.

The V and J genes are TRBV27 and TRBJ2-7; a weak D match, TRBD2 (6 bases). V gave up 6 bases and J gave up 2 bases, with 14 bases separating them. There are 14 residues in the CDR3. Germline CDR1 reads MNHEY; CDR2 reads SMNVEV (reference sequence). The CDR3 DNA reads TGTGCCAGCAGGGGGGGTAGGAGTACCTACGAGCAGTACTTC. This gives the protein CASRGGRSTYEQYF.

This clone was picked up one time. DNA of the CDR3: TGTGCCAGCATTTGGCAGGGAGGCAATTCACCCCTCCACTTT. This codes for CASIWQGGNSPLHF. The V and J genes are TRBV6-5 and TRBJ1-6, with D perhaps TRBD1 (5 bases). Trimming stripped 7 bases from V and 7 bases from J, with 14 bases between. The length of the CDR3 is 14 residues. The germline V gene encodes CDR1 MNHEY and CDR2 SVGAGI.

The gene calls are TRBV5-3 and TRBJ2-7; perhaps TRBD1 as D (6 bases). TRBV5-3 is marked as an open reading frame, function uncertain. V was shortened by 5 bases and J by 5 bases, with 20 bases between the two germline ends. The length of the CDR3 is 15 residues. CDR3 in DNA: TGTGCCAGAAGGTTTACAGGGCCCACGAAGGACGAGCAGTACTTC. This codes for CARRFTGPTKDEQYF.

The CDR3 DNA reads TGCGCCAGCAGCCATGGGACAGGCTCTTACGAGCAGTACTTC. As protein: CASSHGTGSYEQYF. The chain recombines TRBV4-3 with TRBJ2-7, with 8 positions matching TRBD1. Losses at the gene ends were 3 bases for V and 4 bases for J; bases not matched to a gene: 5. The CDR3 length is 14 residues. Per the germline V gene, CDR1 is LGHNA and CDR2 is YSLEER.

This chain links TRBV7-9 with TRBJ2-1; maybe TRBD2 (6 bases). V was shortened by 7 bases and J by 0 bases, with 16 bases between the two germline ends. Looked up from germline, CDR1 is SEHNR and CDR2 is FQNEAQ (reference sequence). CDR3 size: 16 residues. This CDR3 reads CASTPAGPSSYNEQFF. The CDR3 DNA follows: TGTGCCAGCACCCCGGCGGGGCCCAGCTCCTACAATGAGCAGTTCTTC.

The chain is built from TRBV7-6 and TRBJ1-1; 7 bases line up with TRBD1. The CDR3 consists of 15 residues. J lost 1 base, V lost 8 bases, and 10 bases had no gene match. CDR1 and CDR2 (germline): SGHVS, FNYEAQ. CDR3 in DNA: TGTGCCAGCGGGCTGCGCCCAGGGGGGAACACTGAAGCTTTCTTT. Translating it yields CASGLRPGGNTEAFF.

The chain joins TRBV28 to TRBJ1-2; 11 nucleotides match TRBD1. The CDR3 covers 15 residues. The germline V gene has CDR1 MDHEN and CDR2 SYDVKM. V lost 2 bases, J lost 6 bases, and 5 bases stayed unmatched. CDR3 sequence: CASSLPGQGGDGYTF. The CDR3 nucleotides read TGTGCCAGCAGTTTACCGGGACAGGGGGGTGATGGCTACACCTTC.

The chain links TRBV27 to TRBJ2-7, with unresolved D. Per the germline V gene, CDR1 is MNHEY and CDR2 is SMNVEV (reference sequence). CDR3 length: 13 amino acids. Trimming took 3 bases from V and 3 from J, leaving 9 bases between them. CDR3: CASSFGRFYEQYF. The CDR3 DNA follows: TGTGCCAGCAGTTTTGGCAGATTCTACGAGCAGTACTTC.

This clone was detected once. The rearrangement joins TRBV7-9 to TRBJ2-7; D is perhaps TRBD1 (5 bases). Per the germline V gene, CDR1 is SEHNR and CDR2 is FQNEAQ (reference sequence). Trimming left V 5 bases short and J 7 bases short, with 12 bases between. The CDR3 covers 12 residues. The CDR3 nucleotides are TGTGCCAGCAGCGCACAGGCACGGGAGCAGTACTTC. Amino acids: CASSAQAREQYF.